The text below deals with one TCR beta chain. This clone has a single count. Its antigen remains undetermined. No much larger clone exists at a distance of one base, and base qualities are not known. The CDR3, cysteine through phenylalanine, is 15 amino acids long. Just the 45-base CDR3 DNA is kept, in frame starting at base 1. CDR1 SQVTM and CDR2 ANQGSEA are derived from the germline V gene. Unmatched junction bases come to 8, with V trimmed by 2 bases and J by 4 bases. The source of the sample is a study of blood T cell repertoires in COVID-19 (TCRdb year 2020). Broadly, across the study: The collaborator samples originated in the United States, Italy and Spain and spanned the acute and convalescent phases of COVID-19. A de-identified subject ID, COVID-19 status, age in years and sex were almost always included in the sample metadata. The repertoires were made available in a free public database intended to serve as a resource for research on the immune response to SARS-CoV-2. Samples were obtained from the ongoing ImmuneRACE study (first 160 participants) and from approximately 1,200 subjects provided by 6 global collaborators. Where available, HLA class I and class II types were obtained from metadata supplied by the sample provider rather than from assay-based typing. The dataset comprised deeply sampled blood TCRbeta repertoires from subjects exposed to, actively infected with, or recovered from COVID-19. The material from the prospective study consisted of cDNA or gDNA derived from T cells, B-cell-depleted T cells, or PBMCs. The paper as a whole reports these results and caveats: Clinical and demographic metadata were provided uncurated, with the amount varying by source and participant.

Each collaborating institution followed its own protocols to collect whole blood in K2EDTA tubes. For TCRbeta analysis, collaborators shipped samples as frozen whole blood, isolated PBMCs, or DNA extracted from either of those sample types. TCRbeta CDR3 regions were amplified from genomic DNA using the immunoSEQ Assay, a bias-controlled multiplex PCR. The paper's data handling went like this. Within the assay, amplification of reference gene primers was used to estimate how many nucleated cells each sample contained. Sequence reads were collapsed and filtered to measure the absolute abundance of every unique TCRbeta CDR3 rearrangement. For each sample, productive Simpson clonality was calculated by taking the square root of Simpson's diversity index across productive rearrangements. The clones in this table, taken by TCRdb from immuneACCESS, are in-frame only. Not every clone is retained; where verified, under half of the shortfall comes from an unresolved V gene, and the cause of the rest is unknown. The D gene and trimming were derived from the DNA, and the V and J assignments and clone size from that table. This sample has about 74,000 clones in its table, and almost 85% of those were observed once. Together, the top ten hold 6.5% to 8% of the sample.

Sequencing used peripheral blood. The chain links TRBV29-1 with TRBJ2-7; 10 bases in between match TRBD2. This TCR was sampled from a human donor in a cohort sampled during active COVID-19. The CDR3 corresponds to CSVEPLELAGYEQYF. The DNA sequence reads TGCAGCGTTGAACCCCTGGAACTAGCGGGGTACGAGCAGTACTTC.